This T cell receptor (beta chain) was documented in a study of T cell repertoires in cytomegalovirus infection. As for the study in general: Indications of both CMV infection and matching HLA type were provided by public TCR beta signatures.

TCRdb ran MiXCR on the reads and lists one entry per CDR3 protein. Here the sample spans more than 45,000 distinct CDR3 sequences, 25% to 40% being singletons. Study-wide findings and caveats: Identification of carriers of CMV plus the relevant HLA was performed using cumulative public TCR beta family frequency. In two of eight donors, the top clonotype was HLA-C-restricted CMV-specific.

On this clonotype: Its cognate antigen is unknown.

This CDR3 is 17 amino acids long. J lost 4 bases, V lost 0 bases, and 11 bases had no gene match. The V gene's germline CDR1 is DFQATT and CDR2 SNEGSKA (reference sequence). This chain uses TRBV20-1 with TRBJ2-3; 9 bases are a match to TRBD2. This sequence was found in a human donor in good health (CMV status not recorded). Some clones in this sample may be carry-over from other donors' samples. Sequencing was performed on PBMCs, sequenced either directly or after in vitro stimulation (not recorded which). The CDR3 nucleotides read TGCAGTGCTAGAGATCGGCGAGCGGGGGGATTACCAGATACGCAGTATTTT. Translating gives CSARDRRAGGLPDTQYF.